A selection of T cell receptor beta chains follows, all from one sample in a study of T cell responses to AZD1222 COVID-19 vaccine. Data came from immunoSEQ multiplex PCR; TCRdb stores just in-frame clones and leaves some out. This sample has 140,000 to 150,000 clones, with more than 70% found just once. The sequencing used peripheral blood, collected on day 0 of AZD1222 vaccination. The receptors come from an adult in good health. Each CDR3 is given with its conserved first and last residue. A D gene is named only where the DNA matches it firmly.

TRBD2 TRBJ2-1 TRBV9 TGTGCCAGCAGCACCCGGCCCTCCCGGGGGGGCAATGAGCAGTTCTTC CASSTRPSRGGNEQFF
TRBD2 TRBJ2-7 TRBV9 TGTGCCAGCAGCGTTAGCGGGGGGGCTATAAACGAGCAGTACTTC CASSVSGGAINEQYF
- TRBJ1-3 TRBV19 TGTGCCAGTAGTCCACAGGGTAACTCTGGAAACACCATATATTTT CASSPQGNSGNTIYF
- TRBJ1-2 TRBV7-9 TGTGCCAGCAGCCCCAGGGACAACTATGGCTACACCTTC CASSPRDNYGYTF
- TRBJ2-7 TRBV9 TGTGCCAGCAGCGTAGGGAACAGAGCCTACGAGCAGTACTTC CASSVGNRAYEQYF
- TRBJ2-5 TRBV3-1/TRBV3-2 TGTGCCAGCAGCCTTCCCGTTGGGACCCAGTACTTC CASSLPVGTQYF
- TRBJ2-5 TRBV18 TGTGCCAGCTCACCGTATACCTTTACAGGTCAGGAAGAGACCCAGTACTTC CASSPYTFTGQEETQYF
- TRBJ2-5 TRBV19 TGTGCCAGTAGTATAGCGGCGGGTGCCGGAGAGACCCAGTACTTC CASSIAAGAGETQYF
- TRBJ1-2 TRBV12-3/TRBV12-4 TGTGCCAGCAACTTGGGGGCTAACTATGGCTACACCTTC CASNLGANYGYTF
- TRBJ1-2 TRBV3-1/TRBV3-2 TGTGCCAGCAGCCAAGACAGGGGAGGCTACACCTTC CASSQDRGGYTF
- TRBJ1-2 TRBV27 TGTGCCAGCAGTTTGGGAGGGCGTTCCGACTATGGCTACACCTTC CASSLGGRSDYGYTF
- TRBJ1-2 TRBV19 TGTGCCAGTAGTATAGATCTACCAGAGGGACAAAACTATGGCTACACCTTC CASSIDLPEGQNYGYTF
TRBD1 TRBJ1-6 TRBV19 TGTGCCAGTAGTAGATCGGGACAGGGGCGGCGTTCACCCCTCCACTTT CASSRSGQGRRSPLHF
TRBD2 TRBJ2-7 TRBV7-3 TGTGCCAGCAGCTTAAGCGGGGGGGACCCTTACGAGCAGTACTTC CASSLSGGDPYEQYF
TRBD2 TRBJ2-5 TRBV25-1 TGTGCCAGCAGTGAGGGACAGACTAGCGGGGGAGAGACCCAGTACTTC CASSEGQTSGGETQYF
- TRBJ2-5 TRBV10-3 TGTGCCATCAGTGTCAAACGGTTAGAGACCCAGTACTTC CAISVKRLETQYF
- TRBJ1-2 TRBV28 TGTGCCAGCAGTACGCCAGGCCGGACCTACACCTTC CASSTPGRTYTF
TRBD2 TRBJ2-7 TRBV6-5 TGTGCCAGCAGTCTCTCGCTAGCGGGGGGCAACGAGCAGTACTTC CASSLSLAGGNEQYF
TRBD2 TRBJ2-1 TRBV13 TGTGCCAGCAGCAGGACTAGCAATGAGCAGTTCTTC CASSRTSNEQFF
- TRBJ2-3 TRBV6-5 TGTGCCAGCAGCACGACGGGCTATCTCACAGATACGCAGTATTTT CASSTTGYLTDTQYF
- TRBJ1-2 TRBV9 TGTGCCAGCAGCGTAGAAGTGGATGGCTACACCTTC CASSVEVDGYTF
- TRBJ2-7 TRBV3-1/TRBV3-2 TGTGCCAGCAGCTCGCGAACCGGGGCCTCAACGGAGCAGTACTTC CASSSRTGASTEQYF
- TRBJ2-1 TRBV4-1 TGCGCCAGCAGCCAACAGACAGCGCCCTCCTACAATGAGCAGTTCTTC CASSQQTAPSYNEQFF
- TRBJ1-1 TRBV7-6 TGTGCCAGCAGCCAGGACCTTCGCACTGAAGCTTTCTTT CASSQDLRTEAFF
TRBD1 TRBJ1-1 TRBV9 TGTGCCAGCAGCGTGTCAGGGGGGCGGGTTGAAGCTTTCTTT CASSVSGGRVEAFF
- TRBJ1-1 TRBV28 TGTGCCAGCAGTTTATCGTCCGTGGGGGAAGGGAACACTGAAGCTTTCTTT CASSLSSVGEGNTEAFF
- TRBJ1-4 TRBV19 TGTGCCAGTACGGGGTATGTCGGGAATGAAAAACTGTTTTTT CASTGYVGNEKLFF
- TRBJ1-2 TRBV4-3 TGCGCCAGCAGCCAAGTTGGGGGGCTGAAGGGTGGCTACACCTTC CASSQVGGLKGGYTF
- TRBJ2-2 TRBV6-8 TGTGCCAGCAGTAACCCGACTGACGCCCGGAACACCGGGGAGCTGTTTTTT CASSNPTDARNTGELFF